This TCR beta chain was sequenced for a study of cytomegalovirus exposure and HLA in healthy donors. Primers included in the PCR were 60 Vbeta and 13 Jbeta primers. Method: immunoSEQ multiplex PCR; TCRdb's copy keeps in-frame clones and lacks some. The sample lists more than 150,000 clones, just under 80% occurring once. Sequencing used PBMCs. This clonotype originated in a woman in her thirties or forties in good health and CMV-seropositive.

CDR3 protein: CASSLSTAPPEQYF. CDR3 sequence (DNA): TGTGCCAGCAGCTTATCGACAGCGCCCCCCGAGCAGTACTTC. The chain couples TRBV7-2 to TRBJ2-7; weak D call: TRBD1 (5 bases). Looked up from germline, CDR1 is SGHTA and CDR2 is FQGNSA. V lost 2 bases to trimming and J lost 6 bases, with 14 bases between them. The length of the CDR3 is 14 residues.